A single sample gave rise to the 19 T cell receptor beta chains below, sequenced in a study of tumor and adjacent non-tumor tissue in lung cancer. A modified ARM-PCR protocol with three rounds of nested PCR amplified TCRbeta. MiXCR, run by TCRdb on the multiplex PCR reads, gives a single entry per CDR3 protein. This table holds under 250,000 distinct CDR3 sequences, 71% found once. RNA was extracted from bulk tissue without any cell sorting. The sequenced sample consisted of lung tumor tissue. Receptors originate from a man in his 60s with non-small cell lung cancer.

This clonotype has at least ten counts. The gene calls are TRBV5-4 and TRBJ2-7; 8 bases are shared with TRBD2. The ends lost 4 bases at V and 3 bases at J; junction bases unmatched: 9. The CDR3 has 15 amino acids. Germline CDR1 is SGHNT and CDR2 is YYREEE (reference sequence). The CDR3 nucleotides read TGTGCCAGCAGCACGTATAGCGGGAACTACTACGAGCAGTACTTC. As protein: CASSTYSGNYYEQYF. The complete variable domain, with remaining parts taken from reference TRBV5-4 and TRBJ2-7, reads ETGVTQSPTHLIKTRGQQVTLRCSSQSGHNTVSWYQQALGQGPQFIFQYYREEENGRGNFPPRFSGLQFPNYSSELNVNALELDDSALYLCASSTYSGNYYEQYFGPGTRLTVT.

This clonotype was seen once. This may arise from a read error, as a much more abundant clone is one base away. J is TRBJ2-1 and V is TRBV20-1; D is possibly TRBD2 (7 bases). Germline CDR1 is DFQATT and CDR2 is SNEGSKA (reference sequence). V was clipped by 1 base and J by 3 bases, with 16 bases between them. The CDR3 is 16 residues long. The CDR3 region is CSARVIAGAIYNEQFF. The CDR3 DNA follows: TGCAGTGCTAGAGTCATCGCGGGGGCAATCTACAATGAGCAGTTCTTC.

Turning to this clonotype: A single base separates this from a much larger clone, so it may be a read error. V is TRBV11-2 and J is TRBJ2-2, with D possibly called TRBD1 or TRBD2 (5 bases each). The CDR3 length is 15 residues. In germline, CDR1 is SGHAT, CDR2 FQNNGV. Trimming left V 2 bases short and J 9 bases short, with 16 bases between. CDR3 coding DNA: TGTGCCAGCAGCTTATTTGGGGCCGGGACCCGGGAGCTGTTTTTT. Translation gives CASSLFGAGTRELFF.

With regard to this clonotype: Relative to the germline gene, one junction end is altered; a read error may explain this. The chain employs TRBV12-3 or TRBV12-4 and TRBJ2-2; D gene uncertain. This CDR3 contains 18 residues. This chain's CDR3 is CACSYPHFSLRDTGELFF. The CDR3, as DNA: TGTGCCTGCAGTTATCCCCACTTCTCCCTCAGAGACACCGGGGAGCTGTTTTTT.

The chain recombines TRBV6-5 with TRBJ1-1, with D hard to call. The CDR3 has 13 residues. Germline values: CDR1 MNHEY, CDR2 SVGAGI. CDR3 amino acids: CISSYRENTEAFF. CDR3 in DNA: TGTATCAGCAGTTACCGGGAGAACACTGAAGCTTTCTTT.

This CDR3 reads CASSPHTSGAQETQYF. The CDR3 coding sequence is TGTGCCAGCAGCCCCCACACTAGCGGGGCGCAAGAGACCCAGTACTTC. The gene calls are TRBV7-3 and TRBJ2-5; 10 nucleotides agree with TRBD2. Germline V gene data show CDR1 as SGHTA and CDR2 as FQGTGA. J was trimmed by 2 bases and V by 5 bases; bases with no gene match: 8. The CDR3 runs to 16 residues.

As regards this clonotype: Since a much larger clone is just one base distant, this may be a read error. This chain connects TRBV6-5 to TRBJ1-5; perhaps TRBD1 as D (6 bases). CDR3 length: 14 amino acids. CDR1 is MNHEY, CDR2 SVGAGI, per germline. The CDR3, as DNA: TGTGCCAGCAGTTATGGGGGGCTCAATCAGACCCAGCATTTT. This encodes CASSYGGLNQTQHF.

With respect to this clonotype: One junction end does not reproduce the germline sequence, and a read error may be involved. This CDR3 reads CTSSFRGRNSHLHF. The CDR3 bases are TGTACCAGCAGCTTCAGGGGGCGTAATTCACACCTCCACTTT. J is TRBJ1-6 and V is TRBV13; 8 nucleotides match TRBD1. The CDR3 loop spans 14 amino acids. Germline CDR1 and CDR2: PRHDT and FYEKMQ (reference sequence).

The CDR3 protein is CSAGTSDSYNEQFF. CDR3 DNA sequence: TGCAGTGCTGGAACTAGCGACTCCTACAATGAGCAGTTCTTC. The V gene is TRBV20-1, the J gene TRBJ2-1; TRBD2 matches 7 bases. The CDR3 runs 14 residues. With 5 bases clipped from V and 0 bases from J, the junction kept 4 bases outside the gene matches. In germline, CDR1 is DFQATT, CDR2 SNEGSKA (reference sequence).

For this clonotype: A junction boundary mismatches the germline segment, possibly from a read error. This chain links TRBV19 with TRBJ2-7; tentatively, D is TRBD2 (7 bases). Germline CDR1 LNHDA, CDR2 SQIVND (reference sequence). This CDR3 is built from 15 residues. The CDR3 DNA is TGTGCCAGTAATATAGTCGGGGGGCGATCCTACGAGCAGTACTTC. It yields the protein CASNIVGGRSYEQYF.

Concerning this clonotype: Since a much larger clone is just one base distant, this may be a read error. The V gene is TRBV4-2, the J gene TRBJ1-5, with a possible D match to TRBD1 (5 bases). Trimming took 0 bases from V and 2 from J, leaving 11 bases between them. This CDR3 has 16 amino acids. CDR1 is LGHNA and CDR2 is YNFKEQ in the germline V gene. The CDR3 here is CASSQDLGGCNQPQHF. CDR3 coding DNA: TGTGCCAGCAGCCAAGATTTGGGGGGGTGCAATCAGCCCCAGCATTTT.

This clonotype was counted only a few times. The V gene is TRBV28, the J gene TRBJ1-2; D is uncertain. Trimming left V 3 bases short and J 0 bases short, with 5 bases between. CDR1 MDHEN and CDR2 SYDVKM come from the germline V gene. This CDR3 contains 13 residues. The CDR3 sequence: CASSFIANYGYTF. DNA of the CDR3: TGTGCCAGCAGTTTCATAGCTAACTATGGCTACACCTTC.

This clonotype was detected only a few times. J is TRBJ2-4 and V is TRBV6-5, with 7 positions matching TRBD1. Trimming at V came to 0 bases and at J to 6 bases, leaving 5 bases not matched to a gene. From germline, CDR1 is MNHEY and CDR2 SVGAGI. This CDR3 is built from 15 residues. Here the CDR3 DNA reads TGTGCCAGCAGTTACTCACAGGGGAAGGGAAACATTCAGTACTTC. Amino acids: CASSYSQGKGNIQYF.

With regard to this clonotype: An end of the junction differs from the germline gene, which may be a read error. This chain links TRBV4-2 with TRBJ1-2; D is uncertain. Per germline, CDR1 LGHNA and CDR2 YNFKEQ. This CDR3 is 15 amino acids long. CDR3 sequence reads: CDSNQAQQRIVGYTF. The CDR3 nucleotides read TGTGACAGCAACCAGGCACAACAGAGGATCGTAGGCTACACCTTC.

A word on this clonotype: Germline is not matched at one junction end, which may reflect a read error. The gene calls are TRBV28 and TRBJ1-3, with no clear D. There are 16 residues in the CDR3. Per the germline V gene, CDR1 is MDHEN and CDR2 is SYDVKM. The CDR3 nucleotides are TGTGTCAGCAGTTTCCCCGGATGGTTCTCTGGAAACACCATATATTTT. It translates to CVSSFPGWFSGNTIYF.

For this clonotype: One end of the junction fails to match germline, which may point to a read error. The rearrangement uses TRBV6-6 and TRBJ2-1; tentative D call: TRBD2 (6 bases). Germline V gene lookup returns CDR1 MNHNY and CDR2 SVGAGI (reference sequence). The CDR3 has 15 residues. DNA of the CDR3: TGTGCCAGCAGTTCGGACTATCACTCCTACAGTGAGCGGTTCTTC. Amino acids: CASSSDYHSYSERFF.

A note on this clonotype: A read error may produce the germline difference seen at one junction end. This chain uses TRBV20-1 with TRBJ1-2, with D possibly matching TRBD1 (5 bases). The CDR3 runs 11 residues. CDR1 is DFQATT, CDR2 SNEGSKA, per germline (reference sequence). The DNA of the CDR3 is TGCAATGCTAGGGGCCGACGGGGCTACGCCTTC. Translation: CNARGRRGYAF.

This sequence joins TRBV12-3 or TRBV12-4 and TRBJ2-7; the match to TRBD2 covers 8 bases. The CDR3 length is 14 residues. V was pared by 5 bases and J by 3 bases, with 6 bases of the junction left unmatched. In DNA, the CDR3 is TGTGCCAGCAGTCTCGGGGGGGGTGGCTACGAGCAGTACTTC. Residues: CASSLGGGGYEQYF.

In regard to this clonotype: A read error may explain this, as a much larger clone is one base away. This chain joins TRBV20-1 and TRBJ2-1, with 12 bases aligning to TRBD1. V lost 8 bases to trimming and J lost 9 bases; unmatched junction nucleotides: 14. Per germline, CDR1 DFQATT and CDR2 SNEGSKA (reference sequence). This CDR3 region has 15 residues. The CDR3 DNA reads TGCAGTACGCATCCCGGGGACAGGGGGCAGGGTGAGCAGTTCTTC. This gives the protein CSTHPGDRGQGEQFF.